The text below deals with one T cell receptor (beta chain). The sample originates from a study of blood T cell repertoires in COVID-19. At the level of the study: There were acute and convalescent COVID-19 samples, and they came from the United States, Italy and Spain.

In the study's own analysis: Using reference gene primer amplification, nucleated cell counts were estimated. Only in-frame clones appear in the TCRdb table, and some are missing; sequencing was by immunoSEQ multiplex PCR. The D gene and trimming were derived from the DNA, and the V and J assignments and clone size from that table. This table holds under 50,000 clones, more than 70% found once. Trimming cost V 4 bases and J 6 bases; bases outside gene matches: 10. Germline lookup yields CDR1 SGHRS and CDR2 YFSETQ. This CDR3 has 15 residues. Input material: peripheral blood. J is TRBJ2-7 and V is TRBV5-1; TRBD1 matches 10 bases. The receptor was derived from a man aged 50-59 years with active COVID-19. DNA for the CDR3: TGCGCCAGCAGCACCATGACAGGGGGCGGAGGCGAGCAGTACTTC. Translation: CASSTMTGGGGEQYF. The whole variable domain, remainder taken from reference TRBV5-1 and TRBJ2-7, is KAGVTQTPRYLIKTRGQQVTLSCSPISGHRSVSWYQQTPGQGLQFLFEYFSETQRNKGNFPGRFSGRQFSNSRSEMNVSTLELGDSALYLCASSTMTGGGGEQYFGPGTRLTVT.